The next 27 T cell receptor beta chains were all read from a single sample in a study of metastatic and nonmetastatic thyroid tumors (TCRdb year 2020). None of the patients had been given any treatment before thyroid surgery. Libraries came from PCR. Sequenced using an Illumina HiSeq 4000. Using fastp at Q25 and MiXCR, TCRdb reprocessed the public reads and kept productive beta chains. This sample gives 43,000 or so clones in total; around 15% of them show up just once. Together, the top ten hold about 20% of the sample. Sequencing was done on a sample of blood. These receptors were collected from a female donor with papillary thyroid cancer or a benign thyroid nodule (not recorded which). Some clones in this sample may be carry-over from other donors' samples.

This clone was recorded many times. V is TRBV28 and J is TRBJ2-1; a weak D match, TRBD2 (6 bases). The CDR3 is made up of 16 amino acids. Per germline, CDR1 MDHEN and CDR2 SYDVKM. V was pared by 2 bases and J by 0 bases, with 11 bases between. CDR3 protein: CASSLVSGSSYNEQFF. DNA of the CDR3: TGTGCCAGCAGTTTAGTTAGCGGTAGCTCCTACAATGAGCAGTTCTTC.

This chain uses TRBV11-2 with TRBJ2-1; no definite D call. V was clipped by 4 bases and J by 5 bases, with 15 bases between them. The CDR3 extends over 15 amino acids. The germline gives CDR1 SGHAT, CDR2 FQNNGV. CDR3 in amino acids: CASSSRTELNNEQFF. The CDR3 DNA reads TGTGCCAGCAGCTCTCGAACGGAGCTTAACAATGAGCAGTTCTTC.

This clone has ten or more counts. V gene TRBV6-6 combines with J gene TRBJ2-1, with 13 bases fitting TRBD2. Germline V gene data show CDR1 as MNHNY and CDR2 as SVGAGI (reference sequence). The CDR3 has 15 amino acids. Trimming cost V 2 bases and J 6 bases; bases outside gene matches: 1. CDR3 loop: CASSYRTSGSNEQFF. The CDR3 DNA follows: TGTGCCAGCAGTTACAGGACTAGCGGGAGCAATGAGCAGTTCTTC.

This clone was detected ten times or more. The chain links TRBV30 to TRBJ2-6; D not certain. Germline V gives CDR1 GTSNPN, CDR2 SVGIG (reference sequence). Trimming pared 6 bases from V and 4 bases from J, leaving 16 bases between. The CDR3 spans 15 residues. CDR3 DNA sequence: TGTGCCTGCGGGCCAGGCTCGGTAGGGGCCAACGTCCTGACTTTC. As protein: CACGPGSVGANVLTF.

The gene calls are TRBV5-1 and TRBJ2-7; TRBD2 is a possible D gene (6 bases). The germline V and J ends were trimmed by 4 bases and 0 bases, with 14 bases remaining between them. Germline CDR1 is SGHRS and CDR2 is YFSETQ. The CDR3 runs to 15 residues. The CDR3 coding sequence is TGCGCCAGCAGCCGTCCCGGGACTGTCTCCTACGAGCAGTACTTC. Translating it yields CASSRPGTVSYEQYF.

Many counts were recorded for this clone. J is TRBJ1-1 and V is TRBV11-3; 9 bases are a match to TRBD1. The CDR3 is 12 amino acids. The germline CDR1 and CDR2 sequences are SGHNT and YENEEA. With 3 bases clipped from V and 9 bases from J, the junction kept 2 bases outside the gene matches. The CDR3 reads CASSFGQGKAFF. The CDR3 bases are TGTGCCAGCAGCTTCGGACAGGGGAAAGCTTTCTTT.

This clone was observed at least ten times. The rearrangement links TRBV11-1 to TRBJ2-3; 11 bases are shared with TRBD2. This CDR3 has 18 amino acids. V was pared by 3 bases and J by 4 bases, with 12 bases of the junction left unmatched. Germline V CDR1 and CDR2: SGHAT, FQDESV (reference sequence). CDR3 amino acids: CASSFEMTSGISSDTQYF. DNA for the CDR3: TGTGCCAGCAGCTTCGAGATGACTAGCGGGATTAGCTCAGATACGCAGTATTTT. The whole variable domain, filled in from reference TRBV11-1 and TRBJ2-3, reads EAEVAQSPRYKITEKSQAVAFWCDPISGHATLYWYRQILGQGPELLVQFQDESVVDDSQLPKDRFSAERLKGVDSTLKIQPAELGDSAMYLCASSFEMTSGISSDTQYFGPGTRLTVL.

This clone is medium-sized (0.01 to 0.1%). The genes are TRBV28 and TRBJ2-7; TRBD2 matches at 8 bases. This CDR3 is built from 14 residues. V lost 7 bases and J lost 2; bases outside the gene matches: 7. The germline V gene has CDR1 MDHEN and CDR2 SYDVKM. The CDR3 nucleotides read TGTGCCAGCACCTCGGGGGGGGCAACCTACGAGCAGTACTTC. As protein: CASTSGGATYEQYF.

This clone was found many times. This chain connects TRBV13 to TRBJ2-7, with no clear D. Germline V gives CDR1 PRHDT, CDR2 FYEKMQ (reference sequence). V was shortened by 5 bases and J by 2 bases, with 19 bases between the two germline ends. The CDR3 consists of 16 residues. CDR3 region: CASSHRTPRIAYEQYF. CDR3 nucleotides: TGTGCCAGCAGCCACCGGACCCCCAGGATAGCCTACGAGCAGTACTTC.

This clone was observed at least ten times. The gene calls are TRBV29-1 and TRBJ1-2; TRBD1 aligns across 8 bases. Germline V CDR1 and CDR2: SQVTM, ANQGSEA. Trimming removed 2 bases from V and 7 bases from J; junction bases left unmatched: 12. The CDR3 contains 15 residues. The CDR3 nucleotides read TGCAGCGTTGAAAGGGCAGGGGGCGCGAAAGGTGGCTACACCTTC. It is translated as CSVERAGGAKGGYTF.

This clone was seen many times. This chain connects TRBV2 to TRBJ1-2; TRBD1 matches 7 bases. Germline V gene data show CDR1 as SNHLY and CDR2 as FYNNEI. Trimming at V came to 5 bases and at J to 4 bases, leaving 4 bases not matched to a gene. This CDR3 has 13 amino acids. The CDR3 protein is CASSTGVSYGYTF. Here the CDR3 DNA reads TGTGCCAGCAGTACAGGGGTGTCCTATGGCTACACCTTC.

The genes are TRBV12-3 or TRBV12-4 and TRBJ2-2; D gene uncertain. The CDR3 contains 13 residues. Trimming removed 1 base from V and 6 bases from J, with 6 bases in between. The CDR3: CASSLGLPGELFF. The DNA for the CDR3 is TGTGCCAGCAGTTTAGGGTTACCCGGGGAGCTGTTTTTT.

This clone was found many times. The chain carries TRBV5-1 and TRBJ2-1; 9 bases line up with TRBD1. The CDR3 contains 15 residues. Germline values: CDR1 SGHRS, CDR2 YFSETQ. The trim removed 4 bases at V and 4 bases at J, leaving 6 bases unmatched. CDR3 sequence reads: CASSSRTGVYNEQFF. Here the CDR3 DNA reads TGCGCCAGCAGCAGTAGGACAGGGGTTTACAATGAGCAGTTCTTC.

This clone came up many times. The chain has TRBV19 and TRBJ1-4; D call uncertain. The CDR3 spans 13 residues. Trimming pared 4 bases from V and 6 bases from J, leaving 9 bases between. Germline assignment: CDR1 LNHDA and CDR2 SQIVND (reference sequence). CDR3 DNA sequence: TGTGCCAGTAGTACCCCCCGATATGAAAAACTGTTTTTT. This sequence encodes CASSTPRYEKLFF.

There are many counts of this clone. A single base separates this from a much larger clone, so it may be a read error. The chain carries TRBV10-2 and TRBJ1-1; no clear D gene. CDR1 and CDR2 (germline): WSHSY, SAAADI. The CDR3 totals 14 residues. The CDR3 sequence: CVSSPGILNTEAFF. CDR3 sequence (DNA): TGCGTCAGCAGCCCCGGCATCTTGAACACTGAAGCTTTCTTT.

In this sample, this clone turned up many times. J is TRBJ2-5 and V is TRBV24-1, with D possibly TRBD1 on 7 matching bases. The germline gives CDR1 KGHDR, CDR2 SFDVKD. The CDR3 totals 16 residues. The V and J ends lost 2 bases and 1 base respectively, with 13 bases between them. CDR3 DNA: TGTGCCACCAGTGATTCGCTGGAGGGGGCCCAAGAGACCCAGTACTTC. Amino acid sequence: CATSDSLEGAQETQYF.

The chain carries TRBV7-3 and TRBJ2-1; 11 bases are a match to TRBD2. V was pared by 5 bases and J by 4 bases, with 4 bases of the junction left unmatched. This CDR3 contains 15 residues. Germline loops: CDR1 SGHTA, CDR2 FQGTGA. The CDR3: CASSPGTSGYNEQFF. For the CDR3, the DNA is TGTGCCAGCAGCCCTGGGACTAGCGGTTACAATGAGCAGTTCTTC.

At least ten counts were recorded for this clone. Germline is not matched at one junction end, which may reflect a read error. The chain couples TRBV2 to TRBJ1-5, with 11 bases lining up with TRBD1. The CDR3 has 15 residues. Looked up from germline, CDR1 is SNHLY and CDR2 is FYNNEI. The CDR3 reads CASSEGTGGNQPQHF. The CDR3 DNA reads as TGTGCCAGCAGCGAAGGGACAGGGGGAAATCAGCCCCAGCATTTT.

This clone was counted at least ten times. For the CDR3, the DNA is TGCAGTGCTAGGTGGCTCAGCTACGAGCAGTACTTC. This translates into CSARWLSYEQYF. The chain has TRBV20-1 and TRBJ2-7; D remains unclear. The CDR3 loop spans 12 amino acids. In germline, CDR1 is DFQATT, CDR2 SNEGSKA (reference sequence). V shed 3 bases and J shed 3 bases, with 9 bases lying between them.

To note about this clone: This may come from a read error, since a much larger clone is one base off. This chain uses TRBV14 with TRBJ2-3; 8 bases align to TRBD2. The CDR3 consists of 20 residues. Germline V CDR1 and CDR2: SGHDN, FVKESK. V lost 0 bases and J lost 6; bases outside the gene matches: 20. The CDR3 spells CASSQDRSGSSWPHTDTQYF. The CDR3 DNA reads as TGTGCCAGCAGCCAAGATAGGAGCGGGAGCTCGTGGCCCCACACTGATACGCAGTATTTT.

The table lists this clone with many counts. A much larger clone sits a single nucleotide away, making a read error possible. The chain joins TRBV2 to TRBJ2-7; D gene unclear. The CDR3 has 15 amino acids. Germline V lookup: CDR1 SNHLY, CDR2 FYNNEI. V dropped 2 bases and J dropped 0 bases, with 11 bases sitting between them. The CDR3 region has the DNA TGTGCCAGCAGTGAACGTCCAGCAAACTCCTACGAGCAGTACTTC. It translates to CASSERPANSYEQYF. Complete variable domain (other parts from reference TRBV2 and TRBJ2-7): EPEVTQTPSHQVTQMGQEVILRCVPISNHLYFYWYRQILGQKVEFLVSFYNNEISEKSEIFDDQFSVERPDGSNFTLKIRSTKLEDSAMYFCASSERPANSYEQYFGPGTRLTVT.

This clone appeared many times. The rearrangement uses TRBV12-3 or TRBV12-4 and TRBJ2-3, with 8 nucleotides matching TRBD1. The V segment lost 6 bases and the J segment 6 bases; nucleotides outside the gene matches: 11. The CDR3 consists of 15 residues. This chain's CDR3 is CASSGQGGLGDTQYF. The CDR3 DNA is TGTGCCAGCAGCGGACAGGGTGGCCTGGGGGATACGCAGTATTTT.

This clone was counted a few times. The chain joins TRBV6-1 to TRBJ1-2, with D unresolved. Trimming removed 6 bases at V and 5 bases at J, with 13 bases between. The CDR3 totals 13 residues. The germline CDR1 and CDR2 sequences are MNHNS and SASEGT. CDR3 loop: CASSIGPIYGYTF. The CDR3 DNA sequence: TGTGCCAGCAGCATTGGTCCGATATATGGCTACACCTTC.

The chain carries TRBV6-2 or TRBV6-3 and TRBJ2-2, with D possibly being TRBD2 (5 bases). V lost 6 bases and J lost 6, with 17 bases in between. Germline values: CDR1 MNHEY, CDR2 SVGEGT. The CDR3 is 15 residues long. The CDR3 bases are TGTGCCAGCAGAACTAGAGGGAGTTCGGCCGGGGAGCTGTTTTTT. Protein product: CASRTRGSSAGELFF.

In its sample, this clone was seen many times. The gene calls are TRBV7-9 and TRBJ1-3; 9 bases line up with TRBD1. Germline trimming cut 5 bases from V and 4 bases from J; bases unmatched to any gene: 6. The CDR3 extends over 15 amino acids. The germline gives CDR1 SEHNR, CDR2 FQNEAQ (reference sequence). CDR3 bases: TGTGCCAGCAGCCCGGGACAGGGTATCGGAAACACCATATATTTT. This translates into CASSPGQGIGNTIYF.

This clone was found a few times. The gene calls are TRBV6-1 and TRBJ1-3, with D possibly being TRBD1 (5 bases). Germline CDR1 is MNHNS and CDR2 is SASEGT. This CDR3 is built from 15 residues. Trimming cost V 6 bases and J 0 bases, with 12 bases left between them. CDR3: CASRWGPISGNTIYF. The CDR3 DNA sequence: TGTGCCAGCAGGTGGGGACCGATCTCTGGAAACACCATATATTTT.

In this sample, this clone turned up many times. The chain couples TRBV3-1 to TRBJ2-5, with 11 bases fitting TRBD2. V lost 1 base, J lost 5 bases, and 3 bases stayed unmatched. This CDR3 spans 15 amino acids. Per germline, CDR1 LGHDT and CDR2 YNNKEL (reference sequence). In DNA form, the CDR3 reads TGTGCCAGCAGCCAAGGGCTAGCGGGAGGTGAGACCCAGTACTTC. Protein: CASSQGLAGGETQYF.